Listed below are T cell receptor beta chains from one sample, sequenced in a study of cytomegalovirus exposure and HLA in healthy donors. Libraries were prepared by immunoSEQ multiplex PCR; TCRdb keeps only in-frame clonotypes and omits some of them. The repertoire includes approximately 150,000 clones, 77% of them detected once, and roughly 7.3% sits in the top ten. Sequencing used PBMCs. These receptor sequences come from a male donor in good health and CMV-seropositive. Each CDR3 is given without its conserved first and last residue.

v_call	j_call	cdr3_aa
TRBV5-1	TRBJ2-7	ASRRDGGNSYEQY
TRBV6-6	TRBJ1-1	ASSYMGQGGTEAF
TRBV2	TRBJ2-3	ASSLQGTATDTQY
TRBV19	TRBJ2-3	ASSGRQTVTDTQY
TRBV5-4	TRBJ2-2	ASSLRGPAGTGELF
TRBV5-8	TRBJ2-7	ASSLSTGTVYEQY
TRBV11-2	TRBJ2-7	ASSLVATGTVYEQY
TRBV27	TRBJ1-5	ASSPGGGQPQH
TRBV4-1	TRBJ1-2	ASSQLYRESGYT
TRBV5-8	TRBJ2-1	ASSPGTSGYNEQF
TRBV30	TRBJ1-1	ACRPDRGWTEAF
TRBV19	TRBJ1-6	ASSRQVLDSPLH
TRBV9	TRBJ2-5	ASSVVDRGETQY
TRBV7-3	TRBJ2-6	ASTPTAAGPDVGANVLT
TRBV10-3	TRBJ2-1	AIMGQVYNEQF
TRBV19	TRBJ2-7	ASSILGGYEQY
TRBV7-9	TRBJ1-2	ASRSGGYGYT
TRBV6-6	TRBJ2-5	ALGGGGTQY
TRBV9	TRBJ2-3	ASSQTGQRTDTQY
TRBV5-4	TRBJ2-3	ASSQGLAGLSTDTQY
TRBV2	TRBJ2-7	ASRPGTGGFYEQY
TRBV25-1	TRBJ1-1	ASSAHTEAF
TRBV5-1	TRBJ1-2	ASSFGTEPYGYT
TRBV6-1	TRBJ2-2	ASSLHRGVELF
TRBV5-1	TRBJ2-7	ASSWTLAGGLYEQY
TRBV6-5	TRBJ1-3	ATQRGAGGNTIY
TRBV9	TRBJ2-3	ASSFDSSHEGDTQY
TRBV11-2	TRBJ2-3	ASSLGGHSTDTQY